This TCR beta chain is from a study of blood T cell dynamics during melanoma immunotherapy. On the study more broadly: Standard first-line treatment here was pembrolizumab or nivolumab plus ipilimumab in metastatic melanoma.

This CDR3 is built from 15 residues. Looked up from germline, CDR1 is SGHVS and CDR2 is FQNEAQ. Points on this clone: The antigen is unknown. A read error may account for a junction end that differs from germline.

Each sorted CD8+ T cell subset had its entire DNA loaded. The method was immunoSEQ multiplex PCR; TCRdb's version includes in-frame clones alone and lacks a portion of them. The sample lists over a thousand clones; roughly 74% were seen once. Sample time point: pre-treatment baseline. Immune-effector memory T cells were defined as CD3+ CD4- CD8+ CD45RA- CD45RO-high CD27- CCR7-. Blood was drawn before treatment and at week 3 after checkpoint blockade. Prior systemic cancer therapy, immunosuppressant use and other active malignancies excluded patients. Study results and caveats: Cell-free DNA CDR3 sequences most resembled the immune-effector CD8+ subset, which was also most clonal.

This rearrangement joins TRBV7-8 to TRBJ2-7, with TRBD1 matching over 7 bases. Specimen: CD8+ T cells from blood, collected from a patient treated with checkpoint blockade. This TCR came from a human donor with melanoma. CDR3 amino acids: CASSLETGSWYEQYF. The DNA for the CDR3 is TGCGCCAGCAGCCTCGAGACAGGGTCCTGGTACGAGCAGTACTTC.